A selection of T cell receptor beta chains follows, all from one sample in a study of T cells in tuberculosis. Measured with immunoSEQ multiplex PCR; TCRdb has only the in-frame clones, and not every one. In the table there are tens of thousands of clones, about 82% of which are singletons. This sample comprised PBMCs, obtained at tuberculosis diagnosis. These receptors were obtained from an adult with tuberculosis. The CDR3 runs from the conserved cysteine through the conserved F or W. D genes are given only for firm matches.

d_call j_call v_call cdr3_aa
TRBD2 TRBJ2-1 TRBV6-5 CASSSQRGGKNEQFF
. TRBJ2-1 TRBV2 CASSADYPPRNEQFF
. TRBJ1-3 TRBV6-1 CASSEAGRGVTIYF
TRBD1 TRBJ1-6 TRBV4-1 CASSQDPGGWSPLHF
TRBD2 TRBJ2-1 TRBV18 CASSPMRLAGPEQFF
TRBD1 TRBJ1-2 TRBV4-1 CASSQAQGGYAYGYTF
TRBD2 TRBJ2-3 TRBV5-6 CASSPRGLAFRTGTDTQYF
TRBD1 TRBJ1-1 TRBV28 CASSRDRGRNTEAFF
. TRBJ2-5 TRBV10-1 CASSDHSQETQYF
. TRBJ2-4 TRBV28 CASSLTTQAKNIQYF
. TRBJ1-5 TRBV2 CASSYTIFRQRRTNQPQHF
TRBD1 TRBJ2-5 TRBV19 CASKEQGIGTQYF
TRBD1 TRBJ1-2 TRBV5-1 CASSPGQGANYGYTF
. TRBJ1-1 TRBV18 CASSPYSPRGQNTEAFF
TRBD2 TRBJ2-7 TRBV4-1 CASAGLSGNYYEQYF
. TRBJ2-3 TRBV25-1 CASSESRSGDRDTQYF
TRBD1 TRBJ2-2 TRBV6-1 CASSLQGAGELFF
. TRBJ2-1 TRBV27 CASRLGRGAYNEQFF
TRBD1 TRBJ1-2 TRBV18 CASSLSGQGAGGYGYTF
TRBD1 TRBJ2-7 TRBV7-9 CASSDRVITYEQYF
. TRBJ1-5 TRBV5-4 CASSLDQDQPQHF
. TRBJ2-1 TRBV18 CASSLFTSLENNEQFF
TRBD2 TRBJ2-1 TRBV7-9 CASSSPTSGPYNEQFF
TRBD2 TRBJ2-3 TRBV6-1 CASSEKTSGRKADTQYF
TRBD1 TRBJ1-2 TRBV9 CASSARTGANYGYTF
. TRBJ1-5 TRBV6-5 CASSYSFGTPQHF
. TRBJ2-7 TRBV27 CASSLFGHYSSYEQYF
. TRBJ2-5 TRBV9 CASSAWGLADRETQYF
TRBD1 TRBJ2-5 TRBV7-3 CASSSTGSVETQYF
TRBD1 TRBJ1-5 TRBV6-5 CASSNQGALGQPQHF
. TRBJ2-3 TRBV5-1 CASSLFGGLSDTQYF
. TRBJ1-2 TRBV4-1 CASSPHGRGYDGYTF
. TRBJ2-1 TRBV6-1 CASSESSNEQFF
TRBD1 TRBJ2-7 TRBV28 CASSFSGTVYEQYF
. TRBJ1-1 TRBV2 CASLRGWGNTEAFF
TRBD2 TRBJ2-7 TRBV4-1 CASSPRLAGAYEQYF
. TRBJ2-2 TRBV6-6 CASSTDSFTGELFF
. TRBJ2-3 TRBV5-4 CASSSLRGASTDTQYF
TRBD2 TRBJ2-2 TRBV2 CASKAGAGGELFF
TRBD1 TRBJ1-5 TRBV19 CASSSTSGQGPSNQPQHF
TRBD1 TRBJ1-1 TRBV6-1 CASSRDRGLVAEAFF
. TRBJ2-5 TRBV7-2 CASSLRAQGQETQYF
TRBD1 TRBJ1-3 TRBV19 CASSPPTGAIGNTIYF
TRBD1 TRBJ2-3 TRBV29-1 CSAQGQGPDTQYF
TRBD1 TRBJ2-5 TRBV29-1 CSVEGTVQETQYF
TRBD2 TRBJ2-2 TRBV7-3 CASSSAGGQDGELFF
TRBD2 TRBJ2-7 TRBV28 CASLYSGIGSEQYF
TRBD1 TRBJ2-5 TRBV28 CASKTGQAQETQYF
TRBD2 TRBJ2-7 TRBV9 CASSVGGTSSHEQYF
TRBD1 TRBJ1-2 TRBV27 CASSFTGGPKANYGYTF
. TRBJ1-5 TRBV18 CASSDTGYYQPQHF
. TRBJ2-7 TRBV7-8 CASSAGPTAYEQYF
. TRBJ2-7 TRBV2 CVSSDQGPYEQYF
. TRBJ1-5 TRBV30 CALTIQGLSNQPQHF
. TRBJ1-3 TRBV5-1 CASSSDGGSGNTIYF
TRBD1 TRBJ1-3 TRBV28 CASSSGTVGLTWSGNTIYF
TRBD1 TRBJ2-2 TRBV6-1 CASRGTGGGTGELFF
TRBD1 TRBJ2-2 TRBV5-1 CASSLLRTGVTGELFF
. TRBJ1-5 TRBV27 CASSLLGRNQPQHF